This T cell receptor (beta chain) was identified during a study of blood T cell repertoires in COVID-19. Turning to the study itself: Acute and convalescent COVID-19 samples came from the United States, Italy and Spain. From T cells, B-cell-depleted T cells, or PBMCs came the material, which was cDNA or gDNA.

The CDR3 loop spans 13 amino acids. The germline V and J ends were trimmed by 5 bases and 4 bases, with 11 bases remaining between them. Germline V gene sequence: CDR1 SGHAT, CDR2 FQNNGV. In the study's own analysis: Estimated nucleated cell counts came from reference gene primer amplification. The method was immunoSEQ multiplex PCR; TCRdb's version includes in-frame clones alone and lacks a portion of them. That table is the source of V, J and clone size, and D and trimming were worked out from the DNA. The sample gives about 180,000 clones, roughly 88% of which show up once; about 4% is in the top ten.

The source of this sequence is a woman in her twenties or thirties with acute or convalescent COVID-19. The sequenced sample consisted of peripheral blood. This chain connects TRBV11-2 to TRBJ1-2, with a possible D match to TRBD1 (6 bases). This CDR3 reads CASSPGQLYGYTF. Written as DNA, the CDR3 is TGTGCCAGCAGCCCAGGACAGCTCTATGGCTACACCTTC. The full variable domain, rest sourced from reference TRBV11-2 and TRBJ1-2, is EAGVAQSPRYKIIEKRQSVAFWCNPISGHATLYWYQQILGQGPKLLIQFQNNGVVDDSQLPKDRFSAERLKGVDSTLKIQPAKLEDSAVYLCASSPGQLYGYTFGSGTRLTVV.